The present T cell receptor (beta chain) was sequenced within a study of T cell repertoires in cytomegalovirus infection (dated by TCRdb to the late 2010s). With respect to the entire study: Donor HLA type was relevant to the analysis, because carriage of CMV infection together with the matching HLA type was indicated by public TCR beta signatures. What the authors observed across the whole study: In the ex vivo response, HLA-C-restricted CMV-specific TCR beta clonotypes were dominant, and in two of eight donors the single most frequent clonotype came from this HLA-C-restricted group. Carriers of CMV infection plus the relevant HLA type were discriminated by the cumulative frequency of public TCR beta family members in the study cohort and in an independent 352-donor cohort.

Turning to this clonotype: This receptor's antigen is unknown. No base quality information exists; no much larger clone differs at one position.

The sequencing machine was an Illumina HiSeq 1500. Using fastp at Q25 and MiXCR, TCRdb reprocessed the public reads and kept productive beta chains. CDR3 protein sequences are deduplicated, and each keeps its most common genes and DNA. In all, the sample holds about 260,000 distinct CDR3 sequences, and about 13% of those were seen once. The ten largest clonotypes hold about 10% of the sample. Taken from the germline V gene, the CDR1 and CDR2 loops are SGDLS and YYNGEE. V and J lose 5 bases and 6 bases, and a span of 8 bases separates them. Its CDR3 holds 11 amino acids, cysteine through phenylalanine. Only the CDR3 DNA is retained, 33 bases long and in frame from the first base.

The sample consisted of PBMCs. This receptor was obtained from a human donor in good health (CMV status not recorded). Some clones in this sample may be carry-over from other donors' samples. This sequence uses TRBV9 and TRBJ1-2; no D gene call is confident. Here the CDR3 is given as CASREGDGYTF. Here is the DNA: TGTGCCAGCAGGGAAGGAGATGGCTACACCTTC.